Reported below is one TCR beta chain. Antigen: not known. Produced via immunoSEQ multiplex PCR; TCRdb's table is partial and in-frame only. The sample records around 75,000 clones, around 90% being singletons. If patients had autoimmune disease history or systemic immunosuppression, they were excluded. V was pared by 10 bases and J by 5 bases, with 14 bases between. This CDR3 has 13 residues. Germline V gene lookup returns CDR1 MDHEN and CDR2 SYDVKM. This sample stems from a study of OX40 agonist ivuxolimab in advanced cancers. Study as a whole: Ivuxolimab was administered intravenously to patients at 0.01 to 10 mg/kg every 2 weeks. Study-level points and caveats: At doses 0.1 to 3.0 mg/kg, CD4+ and CD8+ clones expanded. Expanded clones were, on average, more numerous among CD8+ T cells than CD4+.

The TCR originated in an adult with an advanced solid tumor such as melanoma, head and neck, liver or kidney cancer. The chain is built from TRBV28 and TRBJ1-4, with D perhaps matching TRBD1 (6 bases). The material sequenced was CD4+ or CD8+ T cells sorted from blood, taken in a trial of the OX40 agonist ivuxolimab. DNA for the CDR3: TGTGCCACCACCGGGGGCGCGAATGAAAAACTGTTTTTT. This encodes CATTGGANEKLFF.